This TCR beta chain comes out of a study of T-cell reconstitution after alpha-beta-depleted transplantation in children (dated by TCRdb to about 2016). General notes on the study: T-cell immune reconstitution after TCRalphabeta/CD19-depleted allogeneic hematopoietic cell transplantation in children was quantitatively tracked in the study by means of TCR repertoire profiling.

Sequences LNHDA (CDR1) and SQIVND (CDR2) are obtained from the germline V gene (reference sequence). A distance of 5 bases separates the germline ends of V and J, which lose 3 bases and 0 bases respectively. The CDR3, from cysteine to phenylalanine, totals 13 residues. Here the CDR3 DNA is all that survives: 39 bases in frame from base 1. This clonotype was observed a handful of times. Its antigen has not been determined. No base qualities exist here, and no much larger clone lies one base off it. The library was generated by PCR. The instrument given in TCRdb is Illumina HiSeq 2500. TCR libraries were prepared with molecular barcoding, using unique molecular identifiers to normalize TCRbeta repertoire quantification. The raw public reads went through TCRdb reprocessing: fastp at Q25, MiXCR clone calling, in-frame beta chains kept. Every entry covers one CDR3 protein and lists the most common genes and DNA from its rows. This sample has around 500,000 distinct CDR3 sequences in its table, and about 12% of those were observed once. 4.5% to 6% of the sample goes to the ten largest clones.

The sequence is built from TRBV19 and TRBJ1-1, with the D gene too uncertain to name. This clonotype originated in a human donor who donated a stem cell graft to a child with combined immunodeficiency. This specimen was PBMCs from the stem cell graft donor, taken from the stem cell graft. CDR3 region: CASSIPMNTEAFF. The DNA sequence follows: TGTGCCAGTAGTATTCCGATGAACACTGAAGCTTTCTTT.